The clone carrying this T cell receptor (beta chain) was found once. Its matching antigen is unknown. The protocol was immunoSEQ multiplex PCR, while the TCRdb copy is restricted to in-frame clones and leaves out a portion. The table records roughly 200,000 clones, more than 85% of them present only once. The data were obtained in a study of T cell responses to AZD1222 COVID-19 vaccine. Whole-study findings and limits: Sampling that yielded the repertoires occurred only after the peak T cell response. Targeting of unmutated variant regions was reportedly seen in nearly half of spike-specific TCRs. Clonal diversity was possibly underestimated, and the donors were mostly white British, with more females.

The CDR3 contains 14 residues. Per germline, CDR1 LGHNA and CDR2 YNFKEQ. Deletions cut 1 base from V and 1 base from J, with 7 bases between. Investigators merged groups given second doses at roughly 4 or roughly 12 weeks. Sequenced here: peripheral blood, sampled 28 days after the second AZD1222 dose. The chain combines TRBV4-2 with TRBJ1-1; D gene ambiguous. This TCR was recovered from an adult who received the AZD1222 COVID-19 vaccine. CDR3 sequence reads: CASSQVRSNTEAFF. In nucleotides, the CDR3 is TGTGCCAGCAGCCAAGTCCGTTCGAACACTGAAGCTTTCTTT.